A single sample is the source of the 12 T cell receptor beta chains below, sequenced in a study of shared clonotypes between healthy human individuals. Profiled with immunoSEQ multiplex PCR; TCRdb holds only in-frame clones, not every one. This sample has roughly 2.2 million clones, with just over 90% found just once. The specimen sequenced was naive CD4+ T cells from PBMCs. Stated subset: CD45RA+ positively selected. These receptors all stem from a young man in good health. Some clones in this sample may be carry-over from other donors' samples.

This clone was seen more than once but under ten times. The chain combines TRBV27 with TRBJ2-7; D is unclear. The CDR3 is 10 residues long. Germline CDR1 MNHEY, CDR2 SMNVEV (reference sequence). With 2 bases removed from V and 7 bases from J, the gap between germline ends came to 3 bases. CDR3 DNA: TGTGCCAGCAGTTTAGGGGAGCAGTACTTC. It specifies CASSLGEQYF.

This clone was recorded once. The chain recombines TRBV4-2 with TRBJ2-1; D may be TRBD2 (6 bases). In germline, CDR1 is LGHNA, CDR2 YNFKEQ. This CDR3 comprises 14 residues. V was cut by 0 bases and J by 9 bases, with 12 bases left in between. The CDR3, as DNA: TGTGCCAGCAGCCAAGAGGGATCAGCGGGTGAGCAGTTCTTC. Its translation is CASSQEGSAGEQFF.

In this sample, this clone turned up a few times. This sample includes further DNA sequences coding for the same CDR3. The chain carries TRBV2 and TRBJ1-1; weak D call: TRBD1 (5 bases). In germline, CDR1 is SNHLY, CDR2 FYNNEI. Trimming stripped 2 bases from V and 8 bases from J, with 9 bases between. This CDR3 has 12 residues. Here the CDR3 reads CASSEWGTEAFF. CDR3 coding DNA: TGTGCCAGCAGTGAATGGGGCACAGAAGCTTTCTTT.

The chain joins TRBV5-4 to TRBJ2-3; 14 nucleotides match TRBD2. This CDR3 region has 15 residues. Germline lookup yields CDR1 SGHNT and CDR2 YYREEE (reference sequence). J lost 6 bases, V lost 4 bases, and 4 bases had no gene match. In DNA, the CDR3 is TGTGCCAGCAGCCTCAGGACTAGCGGGAGGGATACGCAGTATTTT. Its translation is CASSLRTSGRDTQYF. Combining the CDR3 with reference TRBV5-4 and TRBJ2-3 gives the whole variable domain ETGVTQSPTHLIKTRGQQVTLRCSSQSGHNTVSWYQQALGQGPQFIFQYYREEENGRGNFPPRFSGLQFPNYSSELNVNALELDDSALYLCASSLRTSGRDTQYFGPGTRLTVL.

This chain uses TRBV4-2 with TRBJ1-2; D possibly corresponds to TRBD1 (6 bases). Germline V gives CDR1 LGHNA, CDR2 YNFKEQ. The CDR3 is made up of 16 amino acids. Trimming shortened V by 0 bases and J by 4 bases, and 15 bases separated the two germline ends. The CDR3 is CASSQERGDRGYGYTF. As DNA, the CDR3 is TGTGCCAGCAGCCAAGAAAGGGGGGACCGGGGCTATGGCTACACCTTC.

The chain couples TRBV7-2 to TRBJ1-1; 7 bases align to TRBD1. The CDR3 contains 14 residues. Germline V gives CDR1 SGHTA, CDR2 FQGNSA. The J segment lost 1 base and the V segment lost 5 bases, leaving 4 bases of the junction unmatched. The chain's CDR3 is CASSHGDRNTEAFF. The CDR3 DNA reads TGTGCCAGCAGCCATGGGGACAGGAACACTGAAGCTTTCTTT.

This chain connects TRBV11-2 to TRBJ1-4; perhaps TRBD1 as D (5 bases). Germline CDR1 is SGHAT and CDR2 is FQNNGV. V was cut by 6 bases and J by 7 bases, with 15 bases left in between. The CDR3 extends over 14 amino acids. CDR3 sequence reads: CASRHPGRTEKLFF. CDR3 in DNA: TGTGCCAGCAGACACCCGGGACGTACTGAAAAACTGTTTTTT.

This chain connects TRBV6-1 to TRBJ1-4; 9 bases align to TRBD1. This CDR3 is 15 amino acids long. Germline-derived CDR1 and CDR2 are MNHNS and SASEGT. The junction had 2 bases not matched to a gene; V was cut back by 6 bases and J by 0 bases. The CDR3 region is CASRDRGATNEKLFF. In DNA form, the CDR3 reads TGTGCCAGCAGGGACAGGGGCGCAACTAATGAAAAACTGTTTTTT.

The chain employs TRBV5-1 and TRBJ1-3; 7 bases are shared with TRBD1. Germline lookup yields CDR1 SGHRS and CDR2 YFSETQ. This CDR3 contains 14 residues. The junction had 6 bases not matched to a gene; V was cut back by 1 base and J by 8 bases. The CDR3 DNA follows: TGCGCCAGCAGCTTGATCGATCAGGGGGACACCATATATTTT. Its protein product is CASSLIDQGDTIYF.

To note about this clone: Other DNA sequences within the sample encode an identical CDR3. The V gene is TRBV28, the J gene TRBJ1-4; D gene ambiguous. V was pared by 5 bases and J by 7 bases, with 11 bases between. Germline V gene sequence: CDR1 MDHEN, CDR2 SYDVKM. The length of the CDR3 is 13 residues. CDR3 DNA sequence: TGTGCCAGCAGTCAACCCGGCGGTGAAAAACTGTTTTTT. Its translation: CASSQPGGEKLFF.

The V gene is TRBV5-8, the J gene TRBJ2-7; D gene ambiguous. The germline V gene encodes CDR1 SGHTS and CDR2 YDEGEE. The V and J ends lost 9 bases and 6 bases respectively, with 19 bases between them. The CDR3 contains 13 residues. The CDR3 DNA follows: TGTGCCACAGCTCGACTCCTCGGCGTCGAGCAGTACTTC. It specifies CATARLLGVEQYF.

The J gene is TRBJ2-3, the V gene TRBV4-3, with D possibly TRBD2 on 5 matching bases. The CDR3 contains 14 residues. V was pared by 11 bases and J by 5 bases, with 20 bases between. Germline V gives CDR1 LGHNA, CDR2 YSLEER. CDR3 in amino acids: CAPGGRGPGDTQYF. The CDR3, as DNA: TGCGCCCCCGGAGGTCGCGGGCCGGGAGATACGCAGTATTTT.